The T cell receptor beta chain under discussion was sequenced for a study of CD8+CD57+ T cells in acquired aplastic anemia. Patients selected for sequencing had displayed CD8+CD57+ cell expansion by flow cytometry. It was genomic DNA that served as the template for profiling TCR beta VDJ and CDR3. MiXCR was run by TCRdb on the reads, yielding one entry per CDR3 protein. The sample carries more than 150,000 distinct CDR3 sequences, around half recorded once. Trimming took 8 bases from V and 1 from J, leaving 11 bases between them. This CDR3 contains 13 residues. The germline V gene encodes CDR1 MNHEY and CDR2 SVGEGT. This clonotype was detected many times.

The V call is TRBV6-2 or TRBV6-3, the J call TRBJ1-1; D gene ambiguous. Sample: sorted CD4+, CD8+, or CD8+CD57+ T cells (not recorded which) from PBMCs. This sequence originates from a human donor with aplastic anemia. The CDR3 DNA is TGTGCCAGCGGAGAGTATAGGAACACTGAAGCTTTCTTT. Its protein is CASGEYRNTEAFF.